A single sample gave rise to the 27 T cell receptor beta chains below, sequenced in a study of shared clonotypes between healthy human individuals. Measured with immunoSEQ multiplex PCR; TCRdb has only the in-frame clones, and not every one. The profile shows roughly 500,000 clones, approximately 95% of them singletons. The sequenced material came from naive CD4+ T cells sorted from blood. Subset specified: CD45RA+ positively selected. Source of these receptors: a woman aged 30 to 39 in good health.

V and J are TRBV6-1 and TRBJ2-3; the D call may be TRBD1 or TRBD2 (6 bases each). The CDR3 spans 14 residues. The V end was cut by 2 bases, the J end by 8 bases, with 14 bases between. The V gene's germline CDR1 is MNHNS and CDR2 SASEGT. This chain's CDR3 is CASSELGGRGTQYF. The CDR3 region has the DNA TGTGCCAGCAGTGAACTTGGGGGGCGCGGTACGCAGTATTTT.

V is TRBV7-9 and J is TRBJ1-4; the D gene is possibly TRBD1 (5 bases). The germline V gene has CDR1 SEHNR and CDR2 FQNEAQ (reference sequence). Trimming took 5 bases from V and 7 from J, leaving 17 bases between them. The CDR3 runs 15 residues. In nucleotides, the CDR3 is TGTGCCAGCAGCCAGGGACCCCAGAGGGTTGAAAAACTGTTTTTT. Translating gives CASSQGPQRVEKLFF.

The CDR3 spells CASSEQVGGFYEQYF. The DNA of the CDR3 is TGCGCCAGCAGTGAGCAAGTGGGAGGTTTCTACGAGCAGTACTTC. J is TRBJ2-7 and V is TRBV10-1, with D tentatively TRBD2 (6 bases). The length of the CDR3 is 15 residues. Trimming removed 2 bases at V and 3 bases at J, with 14 bases between. CDR1 WNHNN and CDR2 SYGVQD come from the germline V gene (reference sequence).

This clone was seen a single time. The rearrangement uses TRBV10-1 and TRBJ2-1, with 8 nucleotides matching TRBD2. The CDR3 contains 15 residues. After removal of 0 bases from V and 6 bases from J, the junction contained 4 bases not matched to a gene. CDR1 and CDR2 (germline): WNHNN, SYGVQD (reference sequence). CDR3 DNA: TGCGCCAGCAGTGAGTCAGGGACTAGGGCCAATGAGCAGTTCTTC. It translates to CASSESGTRANEQFF.

The chain employs TRBV25-1 and TRBJ2-7, with TRBD2 identical over 10 bases. With 1 base clipped from V and 3 bases from J, the junction kept 9 bases outside the gene matches. There are 17 residues in the CDR3. Germline V gene sequence: CDR1 MGHDK, CDR2 SYGVNS. CDR3 sequence reads: CASSEFGTASGSYEQYF. The CDR3 DNA sequence: TGTGCCAGCAGTGAATTCGGTACGGCTAGCGGGAGCTACGAGCAGTACTTC.

The gene calls are TRBV7-2 and TRBJ2-3, with D possibly being TRBD2 (5 bases). CDR1 and CDR2 from the germline V gene are SGHTA and FQGNSA. The V end was cut by 3 bases, the J end by 5 bases, with 12 bases between. This CDR3 contains 14 residues. The CDR3 here is CASSFGLGEDTQYF. The CDR3 DNA follows: TGTGCCAGCAGCTTCGGACTTGGCGAAGATACGCAGTATTTT. Based on the CDR3 plus reference TRBV7-2 and TRBJ2-3, the full variable domain is GAGVSQSPSNKVTEKGKDVELRCDPISGHTALYWYRQSLGQGLEFLIYFQGNSAPDKSGLPSDRFSAERTGGSVSTLTIQRTQQEDSAVYLCASSFGLGEDTQYFGPGTRLTVL.

This clone is a singleton in its sample. The rearrangement joins TRBV20-1 to TRBJ2-5; weak D call: TRBD2 (5 bases). The J call may be faulty, since TRBJ2-7 better matches the DNA end. The CDR3 contains 11 residues. Per the germline V gene, CDR1 is DFQATT and CDR2 is SNEGSKA (reference sequence). In nucleotides, the CDR3 is TGCAGTGCTCGTCGGGACTACGAGCAGTACTTC. Amino acid sequence: CSARRDYEQYF.

This clone was counted a single time. The chain joins TRBV7-7 to TRBJ2-7, with 8 bases fitting TRBD2. CDR3 length: 16 amino acids. V shed 5 bases and J 0 bases; nucleotides not matched to a gene: 9. Germline loops: CDR1 SSHAT, CDR2 FNYEAQ (reference sequence). The CDR3 nucleotides are TGTGCCAGCAGCAAAAAGCGGGAGCGAACCTCCTACGAGCAGTACTTC. It codes for CASSKKRERTSYEQYF.

CDR3 protein: CASSFGQGAFGYTF. CDR3 DNA sequence: TGTGCCAGCAGCTTCGGACAGGGGGCTTTTGGCTACACCTTC. The gene calls are TRBV5-6 and TRBJ1-2; the match to TRBD1 covers 11 bases. Germline values: CDR1 SGHDT, CDR2 YYEEEE. V dropped 2 bases and J dropped 7; count of bases not matched to a gene: 4. The CDR3 loop spans 14 amino acids.

This chain uses TRBV4-1 with TRBJ2-5; unclear D gene. CDR3 size: 15 residues. V lost 1 base and J lost 5, with 14 bases in between. The germline CDR1 and CDR2 sequences are MGHRA and YSYEKL. In nucleotides, the CDR3 is TGCGCCAGCAGCCAAGGAGCCATAGCCGGGGAGACCCAGTACTTC. Its protein product is CASSQGAIAGETQYF.

The chain carries TRBV7-9 and TRBJ1-3; D is unclear. The CDR3 runs 17 residues. Trimming took off 4 bases at V and 1 base at J, with 17 bases between the two ends. Germline loops: CDR1 SEHNR, CDR2 FQNEAQ (reference sequence). CDR3 in amino acids: CASSSPQATTSGNTIYF. The CDR3 DNA reads as TGTGCCAGCAGCTCGCCCCAGGCTACAACTTCTGGAAACACCATATATTTT.

V is TRBV11-2 and J is TRBJ2-3; TRBD2 matches at 8 bases. Germline V gene sequence: CDR1 SGHAT, CDR2 FQNNGV. Trimming took 4 bases from V and 4 from J; bases not matched to a gene: 10. This CDR3 is 16 amino acids long. CDR3 nucleotides: TGTGCCAGCAGCTCTTCAAGCGGGAGAAGGGCAGATACGCAGTATTTT. Its protein product is CASSSSSGRRADTQYF.

J is TRBJ1-5 and V is TRBV6-1; 8 bases are shared with TRBD1. V was pared by 4 bases and J by 3 bases, with 14 bases of the junction left unmatched. This CDR3 spans 18 amino acids. Per the germline V gene, CDR1 is MNHNS and CDR2 is SASEGT. The CDR3 protein is CASSGVQGVGLNNQPQHF. DNA of the CDR3: TGTGCCAGCAGTGGAGTACAGGGGGTCGGCCTGAACAATCAGCCCCAGCATTTT.

The rearrangement uses TRBV27 and TRBJ2-1; 8 bases agree with TRBD1. J gave up 3 bases and V 4 bases, and 8 bases lay outside the gene matches. The length of the CDR3 is 16 residues. Germline V gene data show CDR1 as MNHEY and CDR2 as SMNVEV (reference sequence). The CDR3 nucleotides read TGTGCCAGCAGTTCGTATCAGGGGGCAGGCTACAATGAGCAGTTCTTC. Amino acids: CASSSYQGAGYNEQFF.

This clone has more than one count but fewer than ten. The genes are TRBV7-9 and TRBJ1-4; D perhaps matches TRBD1 (6 bases). CDR3 length: 12 residues. Trimming left V 9 bases short and J 5 bases short, with 10 bases between. Germline V gene data show CDR1 as SEHNR and CDR2 as FQNEAQ (reference sequence). The CDR3 coding sequence is TGTGCCAGTCGGACAGAGAATGAAAAACTGTTTTTT. Its translation is CASRTENEKLFF. Looking up the rest from reference TRBV7-9 and TRBJ1-4 gives the full variable domain: DTGVSQNPRHKITKRGQNVTFRCDPISEHNRLYWYRQTLGQGPEFLTYFQNEAQLEKSRLLSDRFSAERPKGSFSTLEIQRTEQGDSAMYLCASRTENEKLFFGSGTQLSVL.

This chain connects TRBV28 to TRBJ2-7, with D tentatively TRBD2 (6 bases). The CDR3 totals 15 residues. Trimming took 2 bases from V and 6 from J, leaving 17 bases between them. Germline assignment: CDR1 MDHEN and CDR2 SYDVKM. CDR3 in DNA: TGTGCCAGCAGTTTAGGGACCTCGAGGCGGGGCGAGCAGTACTTC. It yields the protein CASSLGTSRRGEQYF.

This sequence joins TRBV4-2 and TRBJ2-3; 8 bases align to TRBD2. This CDR3 is built from 17 residues. V gave up 3 bases and J gave up 2 bases; unmatched junction bases: 10. The germline CDR1 and CDR2 sequences are LGHNA and YNFKEQ. CDR3 in amino acids: CASSHRVSGATTDTQYF. The DNA of the CDR3 is TGTGCCAGCAGCCACCGGGTTAGCGGGGCGACCACAGATACGCAGTATTTT.

V is TRBV4-1 and J is TRBJ2-1; 10 bases map to TRBD2. Germline V lookup: CDR1 MGHRA, CDR2 YSYEKL. The V segment lost 1 base and the J segment 0 bases; nucleotides outside the gene matches: 6. The CDR3 totals 18 residues. The CDR3 reads CASSQASGSSGSYNEQFF. In DNA, the CDR3 is TGCGCCAGCAGCCAAGCTAGCGGGAGTTCAGGCTCCTACAATGAGCAGTTCTTC.

The rearrangement joins TRBV7-8 to TRBJ2-7, with a possible D match to TRBD2 (5 bases). Germline V gene sequence: CDR1 SGHVS, CDR2 FQNEAQ. The CDR3 is 13 amino acids. Trimming stripped 5 bases from V and 6 bases from J, with 14 bases between. The CDR3 region has the DNA TGTGCCAGCAGCGCCCGCGCAGGAGGCGAGCAGTACTTC. It specifies CASSARAGGEQYF.

This rearrangement joins TRBV19 to TRBJ2-1; TRBD2 matches 9 bases. This CDR3 has 15 residues. Trimming took 7 bases from V and 6 from J; bases not matched to a gene: 10. Germline CDR1 and CDR2: LNHDA and SQIVND (reference sequence). The DNA for the CDR3 is TGTGCCAGTACCCGAGGTGGTAGCGGGAGCAATGAGCAGTTCTTC. This translates into CASTRGGSGSNEQFF.

The chain links TRBV15 to TRBJ1-2, with D maybe TRBD1 (5 bases). CDR3 length: 14 residues. The V and J ends lost 0 bases and 4 bases respectively, with 9 bases between them. In germline, CDR1 is LNHNV, CDR2 YYDKDF (reference sequence). The CDR3 loop is CATSRDRETYGYTF. For the CDR3, the DNA is TGTGCCACCAGCAGAGACAGGGAGACCTATGGCTACACCTTC.

This rearrangement joins TRBV28 to TRBJ1-1; no definite D call. The V gene's germline CDR1 is MDHEN and CDR2 SYDVKM. V shed 6 bases and J shed 1 base, with 15 bases lying between them. This CDR3 comprises 15 residues. The CDR3 loop reads CASRRSSLGNTEAFF. In DNA form, the CDR3 reads TGTGCCAGCAGGCGGAGCTCGTTAGGGAACACTGAAGCTTTCTTT.

The rearrangement joins TRBV28 to TRBJ2-7; TRBD1 matches 7 bases. CDR3 length equals 16 residues. Trimming cost V 3 bases and J 3 bases; bases outside gene matches: 11. Germline CDR1 reads MDHEN; CDR2 reads SYDVKM. DNA of the CDR3: TGTGCCAGCAGTTTCTACCCCGGTAGGGGGCACTACGAGCAGTACTTC. Translated: CASSFYPGRGHYEQYF.

This clone occurred a few times. This sequence joins TRBV18 and TRBJ2-3; D not certain. The V gene lost 0 bases and the J gene lost 5 bases, with 6 bases spanning the gap. Germline CDR1 reads KGHSH; CDR2 reads LQKENI. The CDR3 loop spans 13 amino acids. This chain's CDR3 is CASSPPTVDTQYF. DNA of the CDR3: TGTGCCAGCTCACCACCGACGGTAGATACGCAGTATTTT.

V and J are TRBV2 and TRBJ1-2; D ambiguous. Germline V gene lookup returns CDR1 SNHLY and CDR2 FYNNEI. Trimming removed 6 bases at V and 6 bases at J, with 11 bases between. The CDR3 consists of 12 residues. The CDR3 bases are TGTGCCAGCAGCCCCCCTGGGGATGGCTACACCTTC. Its translation is CASSPPGDGYTF.

This chain connects TRBV2 to TRBJ2-7; 7 nucleotides line up with TRBD2. Germline V gene lookup returns CDR1 SNHLY and CDR2 FYNNEI. The CDR3 spans 13 residues. V shed 8 bases, J shed 4 bases, and the junction held 8 bases outside the gene matches. The CDR3 here is CASEPSGWYEQYF. The CDR3 DNA reads as TGTGCCAGCGAACCTAGCGGCTGGTACGAGCAGTACTTC.

V gene TRBV6-6 combines with J gene TRBJ1-2; D gene unclear. CDR3 length: 15 amino acids. Trimming took 0 bases from V and 3 from J, leaving 11 bases between them. Germline V gene data show CDR1 as MNHNY and CDR2 as SVGAGI (reference sequence). The CDR3 DNA sequence: TGTGCCAGCAGTTACTCGGGTCGAACGCACTATGGCTACACCTTC. Amino acids: CASSYSGRTHYGYTF.